These T cell receptor beta chains were read from a single sample in a study of shared clonotypes between healthy human individuals. The table came from immunoSEQ multiplex PCR; TCRdb's copy has only in-frame clones and leaves some out. In the table there are over a million clones, roughly 96% of which are singletons. The material sequenced was naive CD4+ T cells sorted from blood. Receptors were obtained from a young man in good health. Both conserved end residues are trimmed from each CDR3. The D gene is left open where the match is weak. The listing skips clone size in some rows; elsewhere it reads once, few, many or a size class.

v_call	j_call	clone_size	d_call	cdr3_aa
TRBV5-1	TRBJ2-7	NA	TRBD1	ASSLRGKGQGSDEQY
TRBV28	TRBJ2-7	NA	NA	ASSTAAFEQY
TRBV10-3	TRBJ2-3	NA	NA	AISGNTSTDTQY
TRBV14	TRBJ2-5	NA	TRBD2	ASSPSGSHQETQY
TRBV30	TRBJ1-1	NA	TRBD1	AGQGQENTEAF
TRBV7-2	TRBJ2-2	NA	NA	ASSWLRASTGELF
TRBV5-4	TRBJ2-1	NA	TRBD2	ASSFEREGYNEQF
TRBV19	TRBJ2-7	NA	NA	ASSIGYRDHEQY
TRBV19	TRBJ2-1	once	NA	ASSIVWNNEQF
TRBV14	TRBJ2-5	NA	TRBD2	ASSQVSSGRASLDQETQY
TRBV27	TRBJ2-7	NA	TRBD2	ASSSRRGGSNYEQY
TRBV7-2	TRBJ2-7	NA	TRBD1	ASSRRQGGYEQY
TRBV2	TRBJ2-1	NA	NA	ASSETRSSYNEQF
TRBV11-2	TRBJ2-7	NA	TRBD1	ASSLAIRTGMGRQY
TRBV2	TRBJ2-1	once	NA	ASSATPSSYNEQF
TRBV20-1	TRBJ2-3	NA	NA	SARLNSEH
TRBV11-2	TRBJ1-1	once	NA	ASSLGGSAF
TRBV11-2	TRBJ2-3	NA	TRBD1	ASSSWTGFADTQY
TRBV9	TRBJ2-1	NA	TRBD2	ASSTLAGVDNEQF
TRBV14	TRBJ2-1	NA	NA	ASSQEGLRDSRHEQF
TRBV7-2	TRBJ2-7	NA	TRBD1	ASSSDRESSYEQY
TRBV27	TRBJ2-2	NA	NA	ASSLEVAPGELF
TRBV4-1	TRBJ2-5	NA	NA	ASSQVLGETQY
TRBV7-3	TRBJ2-7	once	TRBD2	ASSLTVIGTSFEQY
TRBV10-3	TRBJ1-3	NA	NA	AISVFQEAGNTIY
TRBV30	TRBJ2-2	NA	NA	AGGGANTGELF
TRBV5-1	TRBJ1-2	NA	NA	ASSFPGRNYGYT
TRBV29-1	TRBJ2-5	NA	TRBD1	SVATGGRETQY
TRBV19	TRBJ1-2	NA	NA	ASSILGPNYGYT
TRBV25-1	TRBJ1-2	NA	NA	ASTSLYGYT
TRBV5-4	TRBJ2-2	NA	NA	ASSFNRGPGELF
TRBV5-6	TRBJ2-1	once	NA	ASNQQGFKSYNEQF
TRBV18	TRBJ2-7	NA	NA	ASSNSLGSPSYEQY
TRBV2	TRBJ2-7	NA	TRBD2	ASGGGSYEQY
TRBV28	TRBJ1-2	NA	TRBD1	ASSLTGEYGYT
TRBV6-5	TRBJ1-1	NA	TRBD1	ASRQGLGGTEAF
TRBV6-1	TRBJ1-1	NA	NA	ASSEAGGLRNTEAF
TRBV5-1	TRBJ2-3	NA	TRBD2	ASSREGPSGRTTDTQY
TRBV7-2	TRBJ2-1	NA	TRBD1	ASRGQGNYNEQF
TRBV6-1	TRBJ1-1	once	TRBD1	ASTRTGEAF
TRBV5-1	TRBJ2-3	NA	TRBD2	ASSSVKLAGATQY
TRBV30	TRBJ2-3	NA	TRBD1	AWRGTGGNSTDTQY
TRBV7-2	TRBJ1-3	few	NA	ASSPGNTIY
TRBV7-2	TRBJ2-1	NA	TRBD2	ASSSGTSGNEQF
TRBV19	TRBJ1-3	once	NA	ASIPSPGEFSGNTIY
TRBV4-1	TRBJ2-7	NA	TRBD2	ASSQPGLADEQY
TRBV19	TRBJ1-1	NA	NA	ASTYGGLGTEAF
TRBV2	TRBJ2-2	NA	NA	ASRVTVNTGELF
TRBV18	TRBJ2-1	NA	TRBD1	ASSQSWDSLNEQF
TRBV5-1	TRBJ2-7	NA	TRBD2	ASSRGLAGLAYEQY
TRBV10-3	TRBJ2-3	NA	NA	AILRALADTQY
TRBV15	TRBJ2-3	NA	NA	ATSRAGTSFTDTQY
TRBV11-2	TRBJ2-7	NA	NA	ASSENRDISYEQY
TRBV19	TRBJ1-5	NA	NA	ASSTIEGNEQPQH
TRBV2	TRBJ2-7	once	NA	ASSGEFSYEQY